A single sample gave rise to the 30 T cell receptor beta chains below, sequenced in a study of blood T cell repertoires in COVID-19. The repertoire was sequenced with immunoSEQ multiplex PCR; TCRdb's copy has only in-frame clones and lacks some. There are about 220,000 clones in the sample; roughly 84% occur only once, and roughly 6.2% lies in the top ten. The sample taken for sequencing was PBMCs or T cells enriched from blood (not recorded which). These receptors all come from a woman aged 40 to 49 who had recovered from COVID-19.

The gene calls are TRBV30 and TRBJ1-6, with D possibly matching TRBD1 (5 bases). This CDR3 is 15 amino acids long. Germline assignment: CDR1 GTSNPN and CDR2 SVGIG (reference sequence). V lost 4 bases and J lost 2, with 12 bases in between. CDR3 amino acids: CAWTAKGTYNSPLHF. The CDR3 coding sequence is TGTGCCTGGACAGCCAAGGGGACCTATAATTCACCCCTCCACTTT.

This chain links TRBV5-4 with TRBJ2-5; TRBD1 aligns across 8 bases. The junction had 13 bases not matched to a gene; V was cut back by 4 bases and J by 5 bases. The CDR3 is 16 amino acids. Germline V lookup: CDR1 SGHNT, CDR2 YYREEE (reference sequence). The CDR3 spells CASSLKLQGAGETQYF. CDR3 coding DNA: TGTGCCAGCAGCCTAAAACTGCAGGGGGCAGGGGAGACCCAGTACTTC.

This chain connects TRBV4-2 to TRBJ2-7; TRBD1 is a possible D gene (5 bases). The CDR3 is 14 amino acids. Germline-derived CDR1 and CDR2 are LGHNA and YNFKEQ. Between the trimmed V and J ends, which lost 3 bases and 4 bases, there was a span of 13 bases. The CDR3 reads CASSQAKGRYEQYF. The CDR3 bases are TGTGCCAGCAGCCAGGCAAAGGGGCGGTACGAGCAGTACTTC.

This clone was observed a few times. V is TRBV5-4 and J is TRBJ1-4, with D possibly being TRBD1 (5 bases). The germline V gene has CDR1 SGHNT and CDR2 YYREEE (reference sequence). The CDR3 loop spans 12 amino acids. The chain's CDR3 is CAAGATNEKLFF. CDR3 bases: TGTGCTGCGGGGGCAACTAATGAAAAACTGTTTTTT.

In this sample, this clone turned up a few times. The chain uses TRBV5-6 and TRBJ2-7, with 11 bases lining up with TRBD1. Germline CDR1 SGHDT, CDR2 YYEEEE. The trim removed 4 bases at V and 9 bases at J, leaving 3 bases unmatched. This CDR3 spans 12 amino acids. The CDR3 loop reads CASSRDRGVQYV. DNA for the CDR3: TGTGCCAGCAGCCGGGACAGGGGGGTGCAGTACGTC.

The CDR3 loop is CAISEPGGGTEAFF. CDR3 in DNA: TGTGCCATCAGTGAGCCGGGGGGGGGCACTGAAGCTTTCTTT. The chain carries TRBV10-3 and TRBJ1-1, with a tentative D call TRBD1 (5 bases). The germline CDR1 and CDR2 sequences are ENHRY and SYGVKD. V dropped 2 bases and J dropped 4 bases, with 11 bases sitting between them. This CDR3 has 14 amino acids.

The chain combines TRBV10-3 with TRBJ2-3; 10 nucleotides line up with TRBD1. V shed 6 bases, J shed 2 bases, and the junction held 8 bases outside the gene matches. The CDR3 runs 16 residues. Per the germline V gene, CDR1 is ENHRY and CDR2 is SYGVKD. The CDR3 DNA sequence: TGTGCCATCAGGGGAGCCGGGACAGGGGACACAGATACGCAGTATTTT. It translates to CAIRGAGTGDTDTQYF.

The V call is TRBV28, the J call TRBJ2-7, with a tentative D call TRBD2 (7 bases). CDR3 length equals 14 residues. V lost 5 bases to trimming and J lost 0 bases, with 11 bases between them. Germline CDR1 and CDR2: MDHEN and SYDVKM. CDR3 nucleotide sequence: TGTGCCAGCAGTGGGGGGGGCAGCTCCTACGAGCAGTACTTC. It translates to CASSGGGSSYEQYF. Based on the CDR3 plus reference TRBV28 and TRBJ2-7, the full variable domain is DVKVTQSSRYLVKRTGEKVFLECVQDMDHENMFWYRQDPGLGLRLIYFSYDVKMKEKGDIPEGYSVSREKKERFSLILESASTNQTSMYLCASSGGGSSYEQYFGPGTRLTVT.

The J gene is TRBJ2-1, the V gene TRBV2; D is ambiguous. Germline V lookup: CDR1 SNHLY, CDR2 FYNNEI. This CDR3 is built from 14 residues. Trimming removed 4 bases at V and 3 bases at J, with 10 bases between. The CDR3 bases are TGTGCCAGCAGTGGACTGAACCTCTACAATGAGCAGTTCTTC. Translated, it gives CASSGLNLYNEQFF.

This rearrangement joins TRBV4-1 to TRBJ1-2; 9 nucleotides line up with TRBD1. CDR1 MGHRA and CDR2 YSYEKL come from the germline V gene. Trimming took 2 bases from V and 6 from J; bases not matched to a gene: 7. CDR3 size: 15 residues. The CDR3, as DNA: TGCGCCAGCAGCCAAACCGGGACAGGGTCCCATGGCTACACCTTC. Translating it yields CASSQTGTGSHGYTF.

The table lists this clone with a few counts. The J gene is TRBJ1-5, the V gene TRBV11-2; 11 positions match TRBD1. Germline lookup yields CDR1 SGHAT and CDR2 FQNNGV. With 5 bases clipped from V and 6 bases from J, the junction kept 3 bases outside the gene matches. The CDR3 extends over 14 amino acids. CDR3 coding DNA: TGTGCCAGCAGCGCCGGGACAGGGGGTCAGCCCCAGCATTTT. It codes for CASSAGTGGQPQHF.

In DNA form, the CDR3 reads TGTGCCTGGAGTGTAGGGACACTTCAAGAGACCCAGTACTTC. It is translated as CAWSVGTLQETQYF. The chain carries TRBV30 and TRBJ2-5; a possible D gene is TRBD1 (6 bases). V dropped 0 bases and J dropped 2 bases, with 10 bases sitting between them. From germline, CDR1 is GTSNPN and CDR2 SVGIG (reference sequence). This CDR3 is 14 amino acids long.

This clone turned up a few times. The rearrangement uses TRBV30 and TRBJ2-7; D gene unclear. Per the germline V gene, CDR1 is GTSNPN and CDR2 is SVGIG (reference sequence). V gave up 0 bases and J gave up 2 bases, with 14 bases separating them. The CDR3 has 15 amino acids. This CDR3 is CAWSVVPPRPYEQYF. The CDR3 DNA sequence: TGTGCCTGGAGTGTAGTACCCCCGAGGCCCTACGAGCAGTACTTC. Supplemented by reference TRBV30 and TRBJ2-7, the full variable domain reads SQTIHQWPATLVQPVGSPLSLECTVEGTSNPNLYWYRQAAGRGLQLLFYSVGIGQISSEVPQNLSASRPQDRQFILSSKKLLLSDSGFYLCAWSVVPPRPYEQYFGPGTRLTVT.

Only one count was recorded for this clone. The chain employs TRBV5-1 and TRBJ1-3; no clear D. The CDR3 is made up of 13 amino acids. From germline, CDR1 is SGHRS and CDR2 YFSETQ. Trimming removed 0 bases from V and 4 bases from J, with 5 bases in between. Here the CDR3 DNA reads TGCGCCAGCAGCTTGGATCAGGGAAACACCATATATTTT. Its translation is CASSLDQGNTIYF.

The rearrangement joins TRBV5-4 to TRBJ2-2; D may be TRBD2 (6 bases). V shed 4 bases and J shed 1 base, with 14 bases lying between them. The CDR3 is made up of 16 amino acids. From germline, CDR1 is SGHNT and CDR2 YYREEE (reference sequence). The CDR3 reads CASSQPGLLNTGELFF. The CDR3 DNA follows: TGTGCCAGCAGCCAGCCGGGACTGCTGAACACCGGGGAGCTGTTTTTT. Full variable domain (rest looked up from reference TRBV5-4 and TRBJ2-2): ETGVTQSPTHLIKTRGQQVTLRCSSQSGHNTVSWYQQALGQGPQFIFQYYREEENGRGNFPPRFSGLQFPNYSSELNVNALELDDSALYLCASSQPGLLNTGELFFGEGSRLTVL.

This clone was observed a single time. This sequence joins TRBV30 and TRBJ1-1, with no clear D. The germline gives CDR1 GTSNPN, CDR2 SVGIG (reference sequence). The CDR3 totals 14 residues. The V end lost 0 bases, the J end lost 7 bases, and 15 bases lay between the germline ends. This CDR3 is CAWSVRIDSGEAFF. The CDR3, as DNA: TGTGCCTGGAGTGTAAGAATTGATTCAGGTGAAGCTTTCTTT.

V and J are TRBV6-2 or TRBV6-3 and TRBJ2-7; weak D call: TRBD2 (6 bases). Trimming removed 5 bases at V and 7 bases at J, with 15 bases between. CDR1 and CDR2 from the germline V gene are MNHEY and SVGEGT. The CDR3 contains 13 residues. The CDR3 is CASSPGTLWEQYV. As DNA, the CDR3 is TGTGCCAGCAGTCCCGGGACTTTATGGGAGCAGTACGTC.

The CDR3 spells CASSLYAGEQFF. CDR3 DNA sequence: TGTGCCAGCAGCTTGTACGCGGGGGAGCAGTTCTTC. The V gene is TRBV5-6, the J gene TRBJ2-1; perhaps TRBD2 as D (6 bases). V was shortened by 1 base and J by 10 bases, with 9 bases between the two germline ends. This CDR3 has 12 amino acids. The germline CDR1 and CDR2 sequences are SGHDT and YYEEEE. Based on the CDR3 plus reference TRBV5-6 and TRBJ2-1, the full variable domain is DAGVTQSPTHLIKTRGQQVTLRCSPKSGHDTVSWYQQALGQGPQFIFQYYEEEERQRGNFPDRFSGHQFPNYSSELNVNALLLGDSALYLCASSLYAGEQFFGPGTRLTVL.

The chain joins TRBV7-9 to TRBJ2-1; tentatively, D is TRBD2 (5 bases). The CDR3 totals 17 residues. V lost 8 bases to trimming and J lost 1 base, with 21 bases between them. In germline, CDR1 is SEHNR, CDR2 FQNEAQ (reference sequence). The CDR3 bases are TGTGCCAGCTCGGGTGGTGAGGGCCAAGTTTCCTACAATGAGCAGTTCTTC. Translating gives CASSGGEGQVSYNEQFF.

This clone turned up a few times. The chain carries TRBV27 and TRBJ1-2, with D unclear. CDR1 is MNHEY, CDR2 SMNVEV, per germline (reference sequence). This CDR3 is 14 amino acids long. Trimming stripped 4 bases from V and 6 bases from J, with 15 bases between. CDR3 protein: CASSSPRERNGYTF. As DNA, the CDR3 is TGTGCCAGCAGTTCCCCGAGGGAACGTAATGGCTACACCTTC.

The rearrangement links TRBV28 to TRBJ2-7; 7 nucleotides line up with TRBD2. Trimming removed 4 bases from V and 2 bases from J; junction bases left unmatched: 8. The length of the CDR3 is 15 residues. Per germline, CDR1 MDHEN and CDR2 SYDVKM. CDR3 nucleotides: TGTGCCAGCAGTTCCCCGGGGGGTTCCACCTACGAGCAGTACTTC. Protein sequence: CASSSPGGSTYEQYF.

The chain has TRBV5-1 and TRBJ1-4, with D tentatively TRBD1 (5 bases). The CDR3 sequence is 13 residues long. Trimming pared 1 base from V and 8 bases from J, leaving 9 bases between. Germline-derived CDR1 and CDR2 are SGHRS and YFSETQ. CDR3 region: CASSLRPGEKLFF. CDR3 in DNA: TGCGCCAGCAGCTTGAGGCCAGGGGAAAAACTGTTTTTT.

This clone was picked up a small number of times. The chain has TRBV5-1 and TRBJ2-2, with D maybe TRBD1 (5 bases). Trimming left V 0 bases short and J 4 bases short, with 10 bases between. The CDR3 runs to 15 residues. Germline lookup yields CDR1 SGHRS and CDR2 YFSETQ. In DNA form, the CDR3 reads TGCGCCAGCAGCTTGGAGACAGCAGGCACCGGGGAGCTGTTTTTT. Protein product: CASSLETAGTGELFF.

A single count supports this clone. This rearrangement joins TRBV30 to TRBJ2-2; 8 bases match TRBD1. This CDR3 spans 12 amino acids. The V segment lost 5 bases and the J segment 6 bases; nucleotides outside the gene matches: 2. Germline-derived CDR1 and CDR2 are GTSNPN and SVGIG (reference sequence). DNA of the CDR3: TGTGCCTGGGCGGGACAGGCCGGGGAGCTGTTTTTT. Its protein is CAWAGQAGELFF.

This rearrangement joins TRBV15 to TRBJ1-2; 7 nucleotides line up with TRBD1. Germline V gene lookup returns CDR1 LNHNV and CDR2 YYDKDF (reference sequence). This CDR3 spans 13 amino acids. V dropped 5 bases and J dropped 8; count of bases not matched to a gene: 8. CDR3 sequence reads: CATSLVSRGGYTF. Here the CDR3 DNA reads TGTGCCACCAGCCTTGTATCCAGGGGGGGCTACACCTTC.

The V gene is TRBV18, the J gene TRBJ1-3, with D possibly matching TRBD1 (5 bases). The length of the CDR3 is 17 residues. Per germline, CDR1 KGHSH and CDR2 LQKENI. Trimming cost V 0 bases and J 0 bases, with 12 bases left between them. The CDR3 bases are TGTGCCAGCTCACCACCGGGAGGGGCCCTCTCTGGAAACACCATATATTTT. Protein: CASSPPGGALSGNTIYF.

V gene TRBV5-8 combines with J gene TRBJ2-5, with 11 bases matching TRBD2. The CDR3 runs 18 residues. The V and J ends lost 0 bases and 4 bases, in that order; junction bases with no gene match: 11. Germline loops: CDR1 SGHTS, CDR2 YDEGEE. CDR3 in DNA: TGTGCCAGCAGCTTGGAGGGACTAGCGGCCGTAAGGGGAGAGACCCAGTACTTC. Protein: CASSLEGLAAVRGETQYF.

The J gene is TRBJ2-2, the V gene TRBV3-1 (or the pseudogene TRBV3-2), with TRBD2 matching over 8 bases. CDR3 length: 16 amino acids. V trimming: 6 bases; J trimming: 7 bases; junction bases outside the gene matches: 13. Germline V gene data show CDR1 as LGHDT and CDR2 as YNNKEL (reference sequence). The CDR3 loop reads CASRAATGLGVGELFF. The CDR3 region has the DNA TGTGCCAGCAGAGCCGCCACGGGACTAGGGGTCGGGGAGCTGTTTTTT.

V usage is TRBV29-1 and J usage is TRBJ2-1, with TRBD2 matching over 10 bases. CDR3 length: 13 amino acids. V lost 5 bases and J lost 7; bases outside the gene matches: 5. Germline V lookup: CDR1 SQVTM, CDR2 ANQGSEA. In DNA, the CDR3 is TGCAGCGTTTTTAGCGGGAGGCGTAATGAGCAGTTCTTC. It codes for CSVFSGRRNEQFF.

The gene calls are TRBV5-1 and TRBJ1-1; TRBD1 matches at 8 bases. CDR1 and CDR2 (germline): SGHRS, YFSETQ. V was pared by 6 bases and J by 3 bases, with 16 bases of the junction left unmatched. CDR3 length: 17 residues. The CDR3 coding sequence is TGCGCCAGCACCTCCCTTCGCGGACAGGGCGAATACACTGAAGCTTTCTTT. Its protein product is CASTSLRGQGEYTEAFF. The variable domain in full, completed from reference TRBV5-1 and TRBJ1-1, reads KAGVTQTPRYLIKTRGQQVTLSCSPISGHRSVSWYQQTPGQGLQFLFEYFSETQRNKGNFPGRFSGRQFSNSRSEMNVSTLELGDSALYLCASTSLRGQGEYTEAFFGQGTRLTVV.